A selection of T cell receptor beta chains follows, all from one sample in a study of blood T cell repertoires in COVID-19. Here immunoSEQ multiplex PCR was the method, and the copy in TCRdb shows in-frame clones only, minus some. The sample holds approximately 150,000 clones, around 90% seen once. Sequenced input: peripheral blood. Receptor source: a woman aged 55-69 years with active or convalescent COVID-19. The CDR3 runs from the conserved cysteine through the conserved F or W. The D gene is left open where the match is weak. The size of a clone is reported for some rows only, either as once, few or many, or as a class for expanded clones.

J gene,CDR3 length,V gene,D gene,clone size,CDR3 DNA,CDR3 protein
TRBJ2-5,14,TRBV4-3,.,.,TGCGCCAGCAGCCCGGGGGTGGATGGGGAGACCCAGTACTTC,CASSPGVDGETQYF
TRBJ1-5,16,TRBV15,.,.,TGTGCCACCAGCAGAGATCTTGGGAGTAACAATCAGCCCCAGCATTTT,CATSRDLGSNNQPQHF
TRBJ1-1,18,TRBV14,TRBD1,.,TGTGCCAGCAGCCTTGGCCGATGGACAGGAAACCTGAACACTGAAGCTTTCTTT,CASSLGRWTGNLNTEAFF
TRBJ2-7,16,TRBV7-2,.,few,TGTGCCAGCAGCTTAGCGAAAAGCGGGTCCACCTACGAGCAGTACTTC,CASSLAKSGSTYEQYF
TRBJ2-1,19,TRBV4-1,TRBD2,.,TGCGCCAGCAGCCAAGAGGCCCCGGGTGAGCGGGGAATCCTTGGGGAGCAGTTCTTC,CASSQEAPGERGILGEQFF
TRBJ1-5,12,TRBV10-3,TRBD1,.,TGTGCCACGCGACAGGGCGATCAGCCCCAGCATTTT,CATRQGDQPQHF
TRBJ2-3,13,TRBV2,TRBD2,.,TGTGCCAGCAGGGAGGGACTAGCGGGGACGCAGTATTTT,CASREGLAGTQYF
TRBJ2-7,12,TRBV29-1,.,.,TGCAGCGCCCACGGGGACTCCTACGAGCAGTACTTC,CSAHGDSYEQYF
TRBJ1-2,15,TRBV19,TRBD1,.,TGTGCCAGTAGCCCCCCCGCGGGACAGAGCTATGGCTACACCTTC,CASSPPAGQSYGYTF
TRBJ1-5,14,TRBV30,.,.,TGTGCCTGGAGTGTACATAGGGGGAATCAGCCCCAGCATTTT,CAWSVHRGNQPQHF
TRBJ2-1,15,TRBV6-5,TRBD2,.,TGTGCCAGCAGTCCACTAGCGGGGGGGCTAAATGAGCAGTTCTTC,CASSPLAGGLNEQFF
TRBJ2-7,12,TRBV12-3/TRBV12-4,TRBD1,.,TGTGCCAGCAGCCGGGACAGGGAAGAGCAGTACTTC,CASSRDREEQYF
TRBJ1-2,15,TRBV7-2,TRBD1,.,TGTGCCAGCAGCTCCGGACAGGGGGGTTTCTATGGCTACACCTTC,CASSSGQGGFYGYTF
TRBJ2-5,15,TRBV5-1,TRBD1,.,TGCGCCAGCAGCTCGGGTTTCGACAGGGGGAAGACCCAGTACTTC,CASSSGFDRGKTQYF
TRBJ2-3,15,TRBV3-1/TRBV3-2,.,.,TGTGCCAGCAGCCAAGTGGGGGGGCGGGCAGATACGCAGTATTTT,CASSQVGGRADTQYF
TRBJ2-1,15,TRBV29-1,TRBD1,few,TGCAGCGTTATCCCGGACAGGGGCGGGCACAATGAGCAGTTCTTC,CSVIPDRGGHNEQFF
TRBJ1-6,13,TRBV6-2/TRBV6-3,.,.,TGTGCCAGCAGTTATTGGGGCAATTCACCCCTCCACTTT,CASSYWGNSPLHF
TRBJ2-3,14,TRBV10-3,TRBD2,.,TGTGCCATCAAACTCGGCGGGGGGACAGATACGCAGTATTTT,CAIKLGGGTDTQYF
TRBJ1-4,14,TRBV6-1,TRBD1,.,TGTGCCAGCAGTGAAAGGGGGCAGAGGGAAAAACTGTTTTTT,CASSERGQREKLFF
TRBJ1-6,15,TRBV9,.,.,TGTGCCAGCAGTAACCGGGGTCAGCTCAATTCACCCCTCCACTTT,CASSNRGQLNSPLHF
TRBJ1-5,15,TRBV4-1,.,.,TGCGCCAGCAGCCAAGGGCAGAATAGCAATCAGCCCCAGCATTTT,CASSQGQNSNQPQHF
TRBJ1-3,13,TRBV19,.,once,TGTGCCAGCACCACTGTCTCTGGAAACACCATATATTTT,CASTTVSGNTIYF
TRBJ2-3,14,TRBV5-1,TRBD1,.,TGCGCCAGCAGCCCGGGACAGGGGTTAGATACGCAGTATTTT,CASSPGQGLDTQYF
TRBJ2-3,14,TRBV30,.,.,TGTGCCTGGAGTGTACTCGGCCGGGGGGATACGCAGTATTTT,CAWSVLGRGDTQYF
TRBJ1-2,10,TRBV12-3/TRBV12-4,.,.,TGTGCCAGCAGTCTCTACGGCTACACCTTC,CASSLYGYTF
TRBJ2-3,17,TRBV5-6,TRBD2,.,TGTGCCAGCAGCTTATTTAGCGGGGGGTATAGCACAGATACGCAGTATTTT,CASSLFSGGYSTDTQYF
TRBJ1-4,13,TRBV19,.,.,TGTGCCAGTATGTACAGGGAGGGTGTAAAACTGTTTTTT,CASMYREGVKLFF
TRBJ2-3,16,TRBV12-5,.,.,TGTGCTAGTGGTTCGGGACTGGACGCTAGCACAGATACGCAGTATTTT,CASGSGLDASTDTQYF
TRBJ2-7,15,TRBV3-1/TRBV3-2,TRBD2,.,TGTGCCAGCAGCCAGGGACTAGCGGGGCCCTACGAGCAGTACTTC,CASSQGLAGPYEQYF
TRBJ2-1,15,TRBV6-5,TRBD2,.,TGTGCCAGCAGTTACTCGTTCCTAGCGGACAATGAGCAGTTCTTC,CASSYSFLADNEQFF
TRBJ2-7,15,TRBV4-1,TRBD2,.,TGCGCCAGCAGCCGACTAGCGGGGGGGATCTACGAGCAGTACTTC,CASSRLAGGIYEQYF
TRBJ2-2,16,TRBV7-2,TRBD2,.,TGTGCCAGCAGCTCGAGACTAGCGGGGGCAACCGGGGAGCTGTTTTTT,CASSSRLAGATGELFF
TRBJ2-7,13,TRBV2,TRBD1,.,TGTGCCAGCAGAACGACAGGGGCCTACGAGCAGTACTTC,CASRTTGAYEQYF
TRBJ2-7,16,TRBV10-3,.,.,TGTGCCATCAGTGTGCGGACCAGGGGCCAGGGTGCCGAGCAGTACTTC,CAISVRTRGQGAEQYF
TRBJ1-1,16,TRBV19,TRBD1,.,TGTGCCAGTAGTACCCCGGGACAGCGACTGAACACTGAAGCTTTCTTT,CASSTPGQRLNTEAFF
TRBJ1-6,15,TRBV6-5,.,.,TGTGCCAGCAGAAGACCCCCCGGGGTAAATTCACCCCTCCACTTT,CASRRPPGVNSPLHF
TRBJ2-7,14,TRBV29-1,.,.,TGCAGCGTGGGGGGTCACAGGGGTTCCTACGAGCAGTACTTC,CSVGGHRGSYEQYF
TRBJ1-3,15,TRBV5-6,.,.,TGTGCCAGCACCTTCACGGGGTCGCATGCGGACACCATATATTTT,CASTFTGSHADTIYF
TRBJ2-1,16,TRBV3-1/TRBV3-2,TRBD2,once,TGTGCCAGCAGCCCTGAGACTAGCGGGGGGGCCGGTGAGCAGTTCTTC,CASSPETSGGAGEQFF
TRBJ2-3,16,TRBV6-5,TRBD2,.,TGTGCCAGCAGTTACTGGGTAGCGGGGGAGGGAGATACGCAGTATTTT,CASSYWVAGEGDTQYF
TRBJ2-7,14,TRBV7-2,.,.,TGTGCCAGCAGCTTAATGGCGGGATCCTACGAGCAGTACTTC,CASSLMAGSYEQYF
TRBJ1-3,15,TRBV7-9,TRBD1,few,TGTGCCAGCAGCCCTTGGACAGGGACGGGAAACACCATATATTTT,CASSPWTGTGNTIYF
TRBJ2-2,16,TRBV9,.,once,TGTGCCAGCAGCGTAGAGGGAGGCCCGGGGACCGGGGAGCTGTTTTTT,CASSVEGGPGTGELFF
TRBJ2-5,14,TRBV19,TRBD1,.,TGTGCCAGTAGTACAGGGGGCCGACGGGAGACCCAGTACTTC,CASSTGGRRETQYF
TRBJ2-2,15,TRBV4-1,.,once,TGCGCCAGCAGCCAAGTAGGGGCCCACACCGGGGAGCTGTTTTTT,CASSQVGAHTGELFF
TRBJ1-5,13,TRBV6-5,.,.,TGTGCCAGCAGTCTAAATAGCAATCAGCCCCAGCATTTT,CASSLNSNQPQHF
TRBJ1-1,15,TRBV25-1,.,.,TGTGCCAGCAGTGAGGAGGGCCTGGGGAACACTGAAGCTTTCTTT,CASSEEGLGNTEAFF
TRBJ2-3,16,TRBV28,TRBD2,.,TGTGCCAGCAGTTTATCGGGACTAGCGGCCACAGATACGCAGTATTTT,CASSLSGLAATDTQYF
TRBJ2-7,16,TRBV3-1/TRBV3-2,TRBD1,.,TGTGCCAGCAGCCAAGATCCGGGACAGGGGGCCTACGAGCAGTACTTC,CASSQDPGQGAYEQYF
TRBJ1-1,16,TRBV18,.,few,TGTGCCAGCTCACCCCAGGAGGGAGCATCGAACACTGAAGCTTTCTTT,CASSPQEGASNTEAFF
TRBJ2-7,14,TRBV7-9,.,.,TGTGCCAGCAGCCCCACCAGACAGACCTACGAGCAGTACTTC,CASSPTRQTYEQYF
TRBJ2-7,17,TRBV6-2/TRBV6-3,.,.,TGTGCCAGCAGTTACTCGATCCAGGCAACGAGCTCCTACGAGCAGTACTTC,CASSYSIQATSSYEQYF
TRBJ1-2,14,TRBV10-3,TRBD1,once,TGTGCCATCAGGGAAATACAGGGGAACTATGGCTACACCTTC,CAIREIQGNYGYTF
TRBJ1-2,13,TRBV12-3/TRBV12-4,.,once,TGTGCCAGCAGCTTCGTTTTGAACTATGGCTACACCTTC,CASSFVLNYGYTF
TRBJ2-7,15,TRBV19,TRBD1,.,TGTGCCAGTAGCCCACAGAGGGGACAGTCCTACGAGCAGTACTTC,CASSPQRGQSYEQYF
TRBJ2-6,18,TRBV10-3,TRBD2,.,TGTGCCATCAGTCAGGAGCTAGCGGGAGGCTCTGGGGCCAACGTCCTGACTTTC,CAISQELAGGSGANVLTF
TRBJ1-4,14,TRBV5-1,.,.,TGCGCCAGCAGCCCTCGGACGGGAGATGAAAAACTGTTTTTT,CASSPRTGDEKLFF
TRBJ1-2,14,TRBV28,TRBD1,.,TGTGCCAGCAGCACAGGGGGTGGTAACTATGGCTACACCTTC,CASSTGGGNYGYTF
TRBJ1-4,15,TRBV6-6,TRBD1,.,TGTGCCAGCAGGACGACAGGGGGCCTATTAGAAAAACTGTTTTTT,CASRTTGGLLEKLFF
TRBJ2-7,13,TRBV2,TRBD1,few,TGTGCCAGCAGCCGGGACAGGGCCTACGAGCAGTACTTC,CASSRDRAYEQYF